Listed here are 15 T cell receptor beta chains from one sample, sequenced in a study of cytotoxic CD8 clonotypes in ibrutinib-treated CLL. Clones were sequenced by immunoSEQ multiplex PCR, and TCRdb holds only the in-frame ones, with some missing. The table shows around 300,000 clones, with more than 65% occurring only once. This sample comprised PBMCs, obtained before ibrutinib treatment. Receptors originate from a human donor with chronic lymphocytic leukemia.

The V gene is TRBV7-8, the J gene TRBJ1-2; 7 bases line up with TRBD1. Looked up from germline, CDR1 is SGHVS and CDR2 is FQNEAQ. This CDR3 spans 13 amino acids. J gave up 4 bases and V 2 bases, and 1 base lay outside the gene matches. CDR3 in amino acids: CASSLTGAYGYTF. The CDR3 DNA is TGTGCCAGCAGCTTAACAGGGGCCTATGGCTACACCTTC.

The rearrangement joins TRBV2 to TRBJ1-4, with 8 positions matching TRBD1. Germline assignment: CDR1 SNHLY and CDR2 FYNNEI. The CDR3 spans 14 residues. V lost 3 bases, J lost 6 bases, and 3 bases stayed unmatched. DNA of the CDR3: TGTGCCAGCAGTGATCGGACAGGGTATGAAAAACTGTTTTTT. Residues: CASSDRTGYEKLFF.

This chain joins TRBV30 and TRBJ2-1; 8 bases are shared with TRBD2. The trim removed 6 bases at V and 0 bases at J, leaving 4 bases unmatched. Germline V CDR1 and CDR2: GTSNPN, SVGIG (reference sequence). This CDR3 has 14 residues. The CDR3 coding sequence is TGTGCCTGCCAGAGCGGGAGCTCCTACAATGAGCAGTTCTTC. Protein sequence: CACQSGSSYNEQFF.

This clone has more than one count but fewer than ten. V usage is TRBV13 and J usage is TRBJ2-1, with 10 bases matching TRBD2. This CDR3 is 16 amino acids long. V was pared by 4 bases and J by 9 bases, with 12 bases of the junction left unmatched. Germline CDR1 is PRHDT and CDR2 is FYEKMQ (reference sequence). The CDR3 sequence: CASSSLAGESYFEQFF. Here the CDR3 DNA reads TGTGCCAGCAGCTCCCTAGCGGGAGAGAGTTACTTTGAGCAGTTCTTC.

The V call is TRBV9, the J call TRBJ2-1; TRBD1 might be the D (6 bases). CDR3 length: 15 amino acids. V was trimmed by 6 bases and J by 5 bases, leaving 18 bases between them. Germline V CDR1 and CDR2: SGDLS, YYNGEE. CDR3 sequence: CASNLGASSHNEQFF. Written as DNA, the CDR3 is TGTGCCAGCAACCTGGGGGCTAGCAGCCACAATGAGCAGTTCTTC.

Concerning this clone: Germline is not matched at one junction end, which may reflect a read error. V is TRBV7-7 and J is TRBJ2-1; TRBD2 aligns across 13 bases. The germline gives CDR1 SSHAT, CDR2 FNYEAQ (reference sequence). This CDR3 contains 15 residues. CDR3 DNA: TGTGCTAGCAGCACCGGGACTAGCGGGATGAATGAGCAGTTCTTC. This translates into CASSTGTSGMNEQFF.

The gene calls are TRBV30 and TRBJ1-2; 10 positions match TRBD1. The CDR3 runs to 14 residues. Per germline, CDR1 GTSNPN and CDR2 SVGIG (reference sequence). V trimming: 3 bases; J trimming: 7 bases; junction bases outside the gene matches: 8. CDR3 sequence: CAWSRDRGSRGYTF. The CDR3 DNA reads TGTGCCTGGAGCCGGGACAGGGGAAGTCGTGGCTACACCTTC.

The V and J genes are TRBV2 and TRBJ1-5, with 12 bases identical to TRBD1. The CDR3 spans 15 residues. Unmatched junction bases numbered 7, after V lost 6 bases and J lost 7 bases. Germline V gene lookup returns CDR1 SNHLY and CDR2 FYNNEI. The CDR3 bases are TGTGCCAGCAGGGTGGGACAGGGGGCTCACCAGCCCCAGCATTTT. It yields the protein CASRVGQGAHQPQHF.

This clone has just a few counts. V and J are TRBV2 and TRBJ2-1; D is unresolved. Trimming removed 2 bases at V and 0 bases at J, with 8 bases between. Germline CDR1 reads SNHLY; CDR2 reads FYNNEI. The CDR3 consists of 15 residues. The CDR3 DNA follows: TGTGCCAGCAGTGAAAGTGAGAGCTCCTACAATGAGCAGTTCTTC. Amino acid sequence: CASSESESSYNEQFF.

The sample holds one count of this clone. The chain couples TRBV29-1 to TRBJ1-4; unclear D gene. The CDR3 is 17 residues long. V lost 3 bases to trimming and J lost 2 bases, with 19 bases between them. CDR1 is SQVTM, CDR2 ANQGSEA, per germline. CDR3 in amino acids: CSVDSAAGQVTNEKLFF. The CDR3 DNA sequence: TGCAGCGTTGACTCTGCTGCCGGGCAGGTCACTAATGAAAAACTGTTTTTT.

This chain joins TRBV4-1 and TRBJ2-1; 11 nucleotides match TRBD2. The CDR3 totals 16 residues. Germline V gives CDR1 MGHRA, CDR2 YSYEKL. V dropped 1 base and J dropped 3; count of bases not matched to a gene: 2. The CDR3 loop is CASSQASGRFYNEQFF. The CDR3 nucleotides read TGCGCCAGCAGCCAAGCTAGCGGGAGGTTCTACAATGAGCAGTTCTTC.

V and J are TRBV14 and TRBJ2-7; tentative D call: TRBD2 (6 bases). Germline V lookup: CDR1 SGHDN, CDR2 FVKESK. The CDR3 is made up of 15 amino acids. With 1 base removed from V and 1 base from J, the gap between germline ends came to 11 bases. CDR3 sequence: CASSQGGTWSYEQYF. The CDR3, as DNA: TGTGCCAGCAGCCAAGGGGGGACTTGGTCCTACGAGCAGTACTTC.

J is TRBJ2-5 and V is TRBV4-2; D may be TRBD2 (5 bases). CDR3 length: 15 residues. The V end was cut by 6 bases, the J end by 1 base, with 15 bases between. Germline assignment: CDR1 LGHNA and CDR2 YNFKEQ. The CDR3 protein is CASSEGEGVQETQYF. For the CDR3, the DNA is TGTGCCAGCAGTGAGGGTGAGGGAGTCCAAGAGACCCAGTACTTC.

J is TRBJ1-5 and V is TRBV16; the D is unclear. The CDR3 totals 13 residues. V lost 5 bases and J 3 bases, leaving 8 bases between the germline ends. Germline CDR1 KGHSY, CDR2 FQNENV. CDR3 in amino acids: CASSSSYNQPQHF. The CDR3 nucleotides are TGTGCCAGCAGCTCCAGTTACAATCAGCCCCAGCATTTT.

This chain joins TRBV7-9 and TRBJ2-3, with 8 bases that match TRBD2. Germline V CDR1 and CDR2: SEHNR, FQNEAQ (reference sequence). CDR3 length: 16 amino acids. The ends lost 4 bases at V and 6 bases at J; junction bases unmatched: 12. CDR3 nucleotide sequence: TGTGCCAGCAGCTCCAGCGGGAGATTTACTTTTGATACGCAGTATTTT. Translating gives CASSSSGRFTFDTQYF.